Listed here are 10 T cell receptor beta chains from one sample, sequenced in a study of technical replicates of blood from several donors. Some clones are missing from TCRdb's copy, which holds only in-frame ones; the method was immunoSEQ multiplex PCR. The sample carries tens of thousands of clones, 90% to 95% recorded once. Input material: T cells isolated from PBMCs. These receptors were collected from a human donor in good health.

The V call is TRBV11-2, the J call TRBJ2-1, with 9 bases fitting TRBD2. The germline gives CDR1 SGHAT, CDR2 FQNNGV. V lost 5 bases, J lost 0 bases, and 5 bases stayed unmatched. The CDR3 has 16 residues. The CDR3 here is CASSRISGSSYNEQFF. The CDR3, as DNA: TGTGCCAGCAGCCGGATTAGCGGGAGCTCCTACAATGAGCAGTTCTTC.

V gene TRBV25-1 combines with J gene TRBJ2-1; D is undetermined. Trimming took 6 bases from V and 0 from J, leaving 6 bases between them. The CDR3 length is 13 residues. Germline V gene lookup returns CDR1 MGHDK and CDR2 SYGVNS. CDR3 residues: CASRSGSYNEQFF. The DNA of the CDR3 is TGTGCCAGCAGGTCAGGCTCCTACAATGAGCAGTTCTTC. The whole variable domain, remainder taken from reference TRBV25-1 and TRBJ2-1, is EADIYQTPRYLVIGTGKKITLECSQTMGHDKMYWYQQDPGMELHLIHYSYGVNSTEKGDLSSESTVSRIRTEHFPLTLESARPSHTSQYLCASRSGSYNEQFFGPGTRLTVL.

J is TRBJ2-1 and V is TRBV2, with 7 positions matching TRBD2. This CDR3 comprises 15 residues. V shed 7 bases and J 0 bases; nucleotides not matched to a gene: 6. Per germline, CDR1 SNHLY and CDR2 FYNNEI. Here the CDR3 reads CASMMRTSSYNEQFF. The CDR3 DNA reads TGTGCCAGCATGATGAGGACTAGCTCCTACAATGAGCAGTTCTTC.

This chain joins TRBV12-5 and TRBJ2-7; 7 nucleotides line up with TRBD1. This CDR3 spans 16 amino acids. Germline CDR1 LGHNT, CDR2 FRNRAP. The trim removed 0 bases at V and 8 bases at J, leaving 13 bases unmatched. CDR3 region: CASGLVMRDRPEQQYF. DNA for the CDR3: TGTGCTAGTGGTTTGGTTATGAGGGACAGACCTGAACAGCAGTACTTC.

The chain carries TRBV2 and TRBJ1-5, with D tentatively TRBD1 (5 bases). The V gene's germline CDR1 is SNHLY and CDR2 FYNNEI. Trimming stripped 1 base from V and 3 bases from J, with 7 bases between. CDR3 length: 14 residues. DNA of the CDR3: TGTGCCAGCAGTGAAGTACAGGCCAATCAGCCCCAGCATTTT. The encoded protein is CASSEVQANQPQHF.

The chain is built from TRBV30 and TRBJ1-1; D ambiguous. V lost 2 bases, J lost 0 bases, and 7 bases lay in between. The CDR3 contains 13 residues. Germline CDR1 and CDR2: GTSNPN and SVGIG (reference sequence). The DNA of the CDR3 is TGTGCCTGGAGTCCCCTCCTGAACACTGAAGCTTTCTTT. It yields the protein CAWSPLLNTEAFF. Supplemented by reference TRBV30 and TRBJ1-1, the full variable domain reads SQTIHQWPATLVQPVGSPLSLECTVEGTSNPNLYWYRQAAGRGLQLLFYSVGIGQISSEVPQNLSASRPQDRQFILSSKKLLLSDSGFYLCAWSPLLNTEAFFGQGTRLTVV.

In its sample, this clone was seen once. The V gene is TRBV6-1, the J gene TRBJ1-2; 7 nucleotides match TRBD1. J lost 10 bases, V lost 6 bases, and 11 bases had no gene match. The CDR3 extends over 13 amino acids. Looked up from germline, CDR1 is MNHNS and CDR2 is SASEGT. The CDR3 bases are TGTGCCAGCAGCGAGACAGGGTCCCGTGTCTACACCTTC. Translation: CASSETGSRVYTF.

The chain recombines TRBV7-2 with TRBJ2-5; D may be TRBD2 (5 bases). This CDR3 is 14 amino acids long. V was pared by 2 bases and J by 4 bases, with 11 bases between. Germline V lookup: CDR1 SGHTA, CDR2 FQGNSA. CDR3 sequence: CASSLRRGIETQYF. CDR3 nucleotide sequence: TGTGCCAGCAGCTTAAGAAGAGGGATAGAGACCCAGTACTTC.

The V and J genes are TRBV30 and TRBJ2-2, with 9 bases aligning to TRBD2. CDR1 is GTSNPN, CDR2 SVGIG, per germline (reference sequence). CDR3 length: 17 amino acids. The trim removed 3 bases at V and 2 bases at J, leaving 10 bases unmatched. The CDR3 DNA is TGTGCCTGGAGGACCACCGGGACTAGCAGAAACACCGGGGAGCTGTTTTTT. Translated, it gives CAWRTTGTSRNTGELFF.

This clone came up once. The chain couples TRBV6-5 to TRBJ2-4; 9 bases match TRBD1. Trimming took 4 bases from V and 9 from J; bases not matched to a gene: 4. Germline V gene sequence: CDR1 MNHEY, CDR2 SVGAGI. CDR3 length equals 13 residues. The DNA of the CDR3 is TGTGCCAGCAGTTTGGGACAGGGTACCATTCAGTACTTC. The encoded protein is CASSLGQGTIQYF.